This is a list of T cell receptor beta chains from one sample in a study of blood T cell repertoires in COVID-19. Clones were sequenced by immunoSEQ multiplex PCR, and TCRdb holds only the in-frame ones, with some missing. The sample comprises more than 400,000 clones, about nine tenths of which are singletons, and 0.65% to 0.9% rests with the top ten. The sequencing input was PBMCs or T cells enriched from blood (not recorded which). All receptors come from a woman between 18 and 29 years old who had recovered from COVID-19. CDR3s include the opening cysteine and the closing phenylalanine or tryptophan. The D gene is left open where the match is weak. Some rows have no size entry. The others give once, few or many, or a class for an expanded clone.

clone_size	d_call	v_call	j_call	cdr3_aa	cdr3_nt
NA	TRBD1	TRBV7-9	TRBJ2-5	CASSSRSGTGETQYF	TGTGCCAGCAGTTCCCGGTCCGGGACAGGAGAGACCCAGTACTTC
NA	TRBD1	TRBV19	TRBJ1-2	CASSIPTDRVYGYTF	TGTGCCAGTAGTATACCCACAGACAGGGTCTATGGCTACACCTTC
NA	NA	TRBV28	TRBJ2-1	CASSFERGIDNEQFF	TGTGCCAGCAGTTTTGAAAGGGGCATCGACAATGAGCAGTTCTTC
NA	NA	TRBV15	TRBJ2-7	CATSRGSFSYEQYF	TGTGCCACCAGCAGAGGAAGCTTCTCCTACGAGCAGTACTTC
NA	TRBD1	TRBV7-8	TRBJ2-2	CASSQDRVPGELFF	TGTGCCAGCAGCCAGGACAGGGTCCCCGGGGAGCTGTTTTTT
NA	TRBD1	TRBV30	TRBJ2-1	CAWRLRDRVNNEQFF	TGTGCCTGGAGACTCCGGGACAGGGTAAACAATGAGCAGTTCTTC
NA	NA	TRBV4-1	TRBJ2-2	CASSQLQGVTGELFF	TGCGCCAGCAGCCAACTCCAAGGGGTCACCGGGGAGCTGTTTTTT
NA	NA	TRBV4-1	TRBJ2-4	CASSQGLIREGVTKNIQYF	TGCGCCAGCAGCCAGGGTCTAATACGGGAAGGTGTGACCAAAAACATTCAGTACTTC
NA	NA	TRBV24-1	TRBJ1-2	CATSDPGAGNGYTF	TGTGCCACCAGTGATCCAGGGGCAGGAAATGGCTACACCTTC
NA	NA	TRBV9	TRBJ2-3	CASSVGITGTQYF	TGTGCCAGCAGCGTAGGAATAACGGGAACGCAGTATTTT
once	NA	TRBV18	TRBJ1-3	CASSPTTDRTSGNTIYF	TGTGCCAGCTCACCTACGACAGACCGCACCTCTGGAAACACCATATATTTT
once	TRBD1	TRBV5-1	TRBJ1-2	CASSSTAGQGQGYTF	TGCGCCAGCAGCTCCACCGCGGGACAGGGGCAAGGCTACACCTTC
NA	TRBD1	TRBV24-1	TRBJ2-2	CATSAPTGMNTGELFF	TGTGCCACCAGTGCTCCGACAGGGATGAACACCGGGGAGCTGTTTTTT
NA	NA	TRBV7-3	TRBJ1-1	CASSPSGTFMNTEAFF	TGTGCCAGCAGCCCTTCCGGGACTTTCATGAACACTGAAGCTTTCTTT
NA	NA	TRBV9	TRBJ1-1	CASSPPSQGKGTEAFF	TGTGCCAGCAGCCCCCCGAGCCAGGGGAAGGGGACTGAAGCTTTCTTT
NA	TRBD1	TRBV6-5	TRBJ2-3	CASSPTRQGPDTQYF	TGTGCCAGCAGTCCCACCCGACAGGGCCCAGATACGCAGTATTTT
NA	TRBD1	TRBV5-1	TRBJ1-4	CASSLGARGADEKLFF	TGCGCCAGCAGCCTGGGCGCCAGGGGGGCAGATGAAAAACTGTTTTTT
NA	NA	TRBV7-5	TRBJ1-5	CARSEPLRQPQHF	TGTGCCAGAAGCGAACCCTTGCGACAGCCCCAGCATTTT